This TCR beta chain originates from a study of T cell changes during pregnancy in multiple sclerosis. The CDR3 totals 15 residues. Germline assignment: CDR1 MNHEY and CDR2 SVGAGI. V lost 5 bases and J lost 3, with 17 bases in between. Sequencing was performed with immunoSEQ multiplex PCR; in TCRdb, only in-frame clones are kept and a portion is missing. This sample has about 29,000 clones; about 88% occur once, and the top ten carry more than 6.5%. The chain has TRBV6-5 and TRBJ2-7, with D possibly being TRBD1 (6 bases). The receptor comes from a female donor with multiple sclerosis, enrolled in a pregnancy study. Sequences were derived from CD8+ T cells from peripheral blood mononuclear cells, sampled after pregnancy. The chain's CDR3 is CASSLTGEGGYEQYF. CDR3 nucleotides: TGTGCCAGCAGTCTGACAGGCGAAGGGGGCTACGAGCAGTACTTC.